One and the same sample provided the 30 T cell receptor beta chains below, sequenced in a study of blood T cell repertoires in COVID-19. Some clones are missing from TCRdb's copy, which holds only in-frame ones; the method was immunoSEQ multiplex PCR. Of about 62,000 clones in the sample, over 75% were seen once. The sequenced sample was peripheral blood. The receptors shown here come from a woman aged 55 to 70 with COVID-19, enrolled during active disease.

The CDR3 DNA is TGTGCCAGTAGTATTTCGCAGGGTCAAAACGAGCAGTACTTC. This translates into CASSISQGQNEQYF. V and J are TRBV19 and TRBJ2-7, with D perhaps TRBD1 (5 bases). The germline gives CDR1 LNHDA, CDR2 SQIVND (reference sequence). The CDR3 has 14 amino acids. V lost 3 bases, J lost 5 bases, and 14 bases lay in between. Together with reference TRBV19 and TRBJ2-7, the CDR3 gives the full variable domain: DGGITQSPKYLFRKEGQNVTLSCEQNLNHDAMYWYRQDPGQGLRLIYYSQIVNDFQKGDIAEGYSVSREKKESFPLTVTSAQKNPTAFYLCASSISQGQNEQYFGPGTRLTVT.

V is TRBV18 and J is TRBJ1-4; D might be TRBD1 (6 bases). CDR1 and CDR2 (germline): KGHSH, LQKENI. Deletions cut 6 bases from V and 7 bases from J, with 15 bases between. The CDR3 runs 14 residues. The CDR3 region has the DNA TGTGCCAGCTCCCGCGACCAGGGGCGTGAAAAACTGTTTTTT. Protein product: CASSRDQGREKLFF.

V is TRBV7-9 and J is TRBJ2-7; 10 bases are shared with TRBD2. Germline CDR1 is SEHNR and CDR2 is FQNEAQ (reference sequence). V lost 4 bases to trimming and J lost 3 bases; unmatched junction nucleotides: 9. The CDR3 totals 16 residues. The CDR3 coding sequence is TGTGCCAGCAGCTCCCCACGGACTAGCGGATTCTACGAGCAGTACTTC. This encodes CASSSPRTSGFYEQYF.

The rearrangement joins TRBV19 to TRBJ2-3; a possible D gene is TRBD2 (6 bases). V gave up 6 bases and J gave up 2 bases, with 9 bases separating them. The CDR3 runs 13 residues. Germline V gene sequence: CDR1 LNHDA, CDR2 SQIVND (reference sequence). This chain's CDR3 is CASRGLATDTQYF. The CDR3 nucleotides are TGTGCCAGTAGGGGACTCGCCACAGATACGCAGTATTTT.

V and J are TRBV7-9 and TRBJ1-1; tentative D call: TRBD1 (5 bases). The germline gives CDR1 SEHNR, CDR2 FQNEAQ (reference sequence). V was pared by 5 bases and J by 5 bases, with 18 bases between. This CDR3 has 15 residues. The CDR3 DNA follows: TGTGCCAGCAGCGAAGGAGGGGTTAAGAGTACTGAAGCTTTCTTT. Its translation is CASSEGGVKSTEAFF.

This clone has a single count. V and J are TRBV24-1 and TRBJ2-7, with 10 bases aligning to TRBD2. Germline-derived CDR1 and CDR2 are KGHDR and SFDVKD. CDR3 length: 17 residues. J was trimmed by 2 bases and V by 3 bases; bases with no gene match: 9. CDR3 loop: CATSDPRTSGRPYEQYF. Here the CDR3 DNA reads TGTGCCACCAGTGATCCACGGACTAGCGGTCGTCCCTACGAGCAGTACTTC.

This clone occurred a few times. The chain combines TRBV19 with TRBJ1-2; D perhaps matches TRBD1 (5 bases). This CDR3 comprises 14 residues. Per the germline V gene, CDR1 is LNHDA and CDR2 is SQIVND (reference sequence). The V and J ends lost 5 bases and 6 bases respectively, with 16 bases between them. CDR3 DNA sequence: TGTGCCAGTAGTGCGTCCCGACAGTCGAATGGCTACACCTTC. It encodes CASSASRQSNGYTF.

The CDR3 sequence is CASPFFNQPQHF. CDR3 bases: TGTGCCAGTCCGTTTTTCAATCAGCCCCAGCATTTT. The chain links TRBV25-1 to TRBJ1-5; no clear D. The CDR3 spans 12 residues. Trimming shortened V by 9 bases and J by 3 bases, and 9 bases separated the two germline ends. Germline CDR1 and CDR2: MGHDK and SYGVNS.

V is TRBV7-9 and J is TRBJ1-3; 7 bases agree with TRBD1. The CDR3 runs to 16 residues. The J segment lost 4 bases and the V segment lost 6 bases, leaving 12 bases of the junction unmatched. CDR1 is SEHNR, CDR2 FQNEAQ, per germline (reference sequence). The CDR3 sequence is CASSTQTGTSGNTIYF. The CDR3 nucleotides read TGTGCCAGCAGTACTCAGACAGGGACATCCGGAAACACCATATATTTT.

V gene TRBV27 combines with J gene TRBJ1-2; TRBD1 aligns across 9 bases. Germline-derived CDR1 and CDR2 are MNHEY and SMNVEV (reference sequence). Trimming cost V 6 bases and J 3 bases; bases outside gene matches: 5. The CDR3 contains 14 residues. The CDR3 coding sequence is TGTGCCAGCAGGACCGGGACAGGGTACTATGGCTACACCTTC. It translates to CASRTGTGYYGYTF.

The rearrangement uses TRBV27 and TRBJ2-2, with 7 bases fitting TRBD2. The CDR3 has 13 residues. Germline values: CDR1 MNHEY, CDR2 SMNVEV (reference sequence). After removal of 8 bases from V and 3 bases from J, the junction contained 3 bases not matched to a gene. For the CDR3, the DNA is TGTGCCAGCGGGGGGGAGTACACCGGGGAGCTGTTTTTT. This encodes CASGGEYTGELFF.

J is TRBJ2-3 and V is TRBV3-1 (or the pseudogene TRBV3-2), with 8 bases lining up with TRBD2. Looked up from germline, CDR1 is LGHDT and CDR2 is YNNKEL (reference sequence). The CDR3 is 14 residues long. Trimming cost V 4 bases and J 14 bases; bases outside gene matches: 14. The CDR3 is CASSLSPSGGPGYF. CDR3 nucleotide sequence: TGTGCCAGCAGCCTTTCACCCAGCGGGGGCCCGGGGTATTTT.

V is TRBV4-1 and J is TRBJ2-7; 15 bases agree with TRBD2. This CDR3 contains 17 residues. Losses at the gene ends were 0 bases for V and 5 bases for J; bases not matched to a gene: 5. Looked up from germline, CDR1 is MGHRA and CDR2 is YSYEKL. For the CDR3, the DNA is TGCGCCAGCAGCCAAGAGAGAGGACTAGCGGGAGGGGACGAGCAGTACTTC. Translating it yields CASSQERGLAGGDEQYF.

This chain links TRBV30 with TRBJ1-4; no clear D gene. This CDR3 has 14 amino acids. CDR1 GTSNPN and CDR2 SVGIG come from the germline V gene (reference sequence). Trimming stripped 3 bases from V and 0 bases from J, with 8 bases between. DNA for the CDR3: TGTGCCTGGAGCCTCAGTACAACTAATGAAAAACTGTTTTTT. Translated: CAWSLSTTNEKLFF.

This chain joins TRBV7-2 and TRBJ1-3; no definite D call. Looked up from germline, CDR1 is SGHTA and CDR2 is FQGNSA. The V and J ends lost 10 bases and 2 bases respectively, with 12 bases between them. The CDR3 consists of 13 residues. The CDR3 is CATARVPGNTIYF. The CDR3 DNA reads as TGTGCCACCGCCCGAGTTCCTGGAAACACCATATATTTT.

The CDR3 protein is CASSQGETQYF. The CDR3 bases are TGTGCCAGCAGCCAGGGGGAGACCCAGTACTTC. The chain recombines TRBV7-2 with TRBJ2-5, with D possibly being TRBD1 (6 bases). The CDR3 consists of 11 residues. Germline CDR1 and CDR2: SGHTA and FQGNSA. V lost 5 bases and J 5 bases, leaving 6 bases between the germline ends.

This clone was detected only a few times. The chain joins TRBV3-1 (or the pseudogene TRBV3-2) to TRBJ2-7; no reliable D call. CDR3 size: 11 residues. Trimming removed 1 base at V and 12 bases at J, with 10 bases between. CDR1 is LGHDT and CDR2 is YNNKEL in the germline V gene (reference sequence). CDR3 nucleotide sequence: TGTGCCAGCAGCCAAGGTAGGAGTTTGTACTTC. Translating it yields CASSQGRSLYF.

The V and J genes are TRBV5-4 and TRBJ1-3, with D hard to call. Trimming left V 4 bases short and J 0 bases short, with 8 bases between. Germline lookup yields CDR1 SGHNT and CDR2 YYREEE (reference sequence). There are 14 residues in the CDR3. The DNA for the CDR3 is TGTGCCAGCAGCGGGAGAGGCTCTGGAAACACCATATATTTT. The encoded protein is CASSGRGSGNTIYF. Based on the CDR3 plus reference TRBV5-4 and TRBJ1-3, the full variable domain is ETGVTQSPTHLIKTRGQQVTLRCSSQSGHNTVSWYQQALGQGPQFIFQYYREEENGRGNFPPRFSGLQFPNYSSELNVNALELDDSALYLCASSGRGSGNTIYFGEGSWLTVV.

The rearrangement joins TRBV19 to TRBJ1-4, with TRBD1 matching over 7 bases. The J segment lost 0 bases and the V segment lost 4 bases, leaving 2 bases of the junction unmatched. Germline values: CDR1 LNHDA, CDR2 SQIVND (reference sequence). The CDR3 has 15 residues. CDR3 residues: CASSTRGTTNEKLFF. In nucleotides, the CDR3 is TGTGCCAGTAGTACCAGGGGGACAACTAATGAAAAACTGTTTTTT. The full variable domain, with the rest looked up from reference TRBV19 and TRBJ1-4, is DGGITQSPKYLFRKEGQNVTLSCEQNLNHDAMYWYRQDPGQGLRLIYYSQIVNDFQKGDIAEGYSVSREKKESFPLTVTSAQKNPTAFYLCASSTRGTTNEKLFFGSGTQLSVL.

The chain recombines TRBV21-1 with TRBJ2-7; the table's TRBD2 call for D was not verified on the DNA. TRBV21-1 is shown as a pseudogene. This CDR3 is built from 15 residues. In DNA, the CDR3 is TGTGCCAGCAGCAAGGGAGCAGGCCACTCCTACGAGCAGTACTTC. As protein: CASSKGAGHSYEQYF.

CDR3 loop: CASSPGGTGVYEQYF. The DNA of the CDR3 is TGTGCCAGCAGTCCAGGTGGGACAGGGGTCTACGAGCAGTACTTC. The J gene is TRBJ2-7, the V gene TRBV27, with 10 bases matching TRBD1. CDR3 length equals 15 residues. CDR1 is MNHEY and CDR2 is SMNVEV in the germline V gene (reference sequence). V gave up 5 bases and J gave up 3 bases; unmatched junction bases: 7.

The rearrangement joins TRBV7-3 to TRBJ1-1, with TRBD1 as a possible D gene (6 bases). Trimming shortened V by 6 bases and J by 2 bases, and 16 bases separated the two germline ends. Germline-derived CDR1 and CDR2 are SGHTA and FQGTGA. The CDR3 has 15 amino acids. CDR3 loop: CASRSRVRGNTEAFF. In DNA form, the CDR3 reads TGTGCCAGCAGGTCCCGCGTCAGGGGCAACACTGAAGCTTTCTTT.

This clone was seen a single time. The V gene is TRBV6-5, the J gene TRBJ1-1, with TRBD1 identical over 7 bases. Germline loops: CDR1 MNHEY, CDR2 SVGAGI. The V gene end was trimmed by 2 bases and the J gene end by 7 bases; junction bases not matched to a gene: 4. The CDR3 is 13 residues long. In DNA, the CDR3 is TGTGCCAGCAGTTACGACAGGGATGGTGAAGCTTTCTTT. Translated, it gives CASSYDRDGEAFF.

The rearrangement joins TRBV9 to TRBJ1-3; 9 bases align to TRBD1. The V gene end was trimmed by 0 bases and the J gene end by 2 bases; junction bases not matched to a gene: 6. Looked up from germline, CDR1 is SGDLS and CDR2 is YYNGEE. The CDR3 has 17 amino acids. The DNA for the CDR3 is TGTGCCAGCAGCGTAGCGCCCGGGACAGGGACTGGAAACACCATATATTTT. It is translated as CASSVAPGTGTGNTIYF.

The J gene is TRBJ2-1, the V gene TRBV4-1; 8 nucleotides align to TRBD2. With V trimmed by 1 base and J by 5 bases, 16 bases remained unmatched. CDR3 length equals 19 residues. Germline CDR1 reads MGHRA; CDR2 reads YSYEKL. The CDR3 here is CASSQVLWDRREVHNEQFF. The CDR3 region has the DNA TGCGCCAGCAGCCAAGTATTATGGGATAGGCGGGAGGTCCACAATGAGCAGTTCTTC.

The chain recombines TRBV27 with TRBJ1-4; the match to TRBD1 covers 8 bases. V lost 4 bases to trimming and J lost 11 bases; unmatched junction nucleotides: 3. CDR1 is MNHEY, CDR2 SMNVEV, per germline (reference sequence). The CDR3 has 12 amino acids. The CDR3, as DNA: TGTGCCAGCAGTTCCAGGGGGCAGAAACTGTTTTTT. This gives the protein CASSSRGQKLFF.

CDR3 sequence reads: CASSMLAGLYNEQFF. The CDR3 coding sequence is TGTGCCAGTAGTATGCTAGCGGGGCTATACAATGAGCAGTTCTTC. This chain links TRBV19 with TRBJ2-1, with 9 nucleotides matching TRBD2. The ends lost 3 bases at V and 4 bases at J; junction bases unmatched: 4. CDR1 and CDR2 (germline): LNHDA, SQIVND (reference sequence). CDR3 length equals 15 residues.

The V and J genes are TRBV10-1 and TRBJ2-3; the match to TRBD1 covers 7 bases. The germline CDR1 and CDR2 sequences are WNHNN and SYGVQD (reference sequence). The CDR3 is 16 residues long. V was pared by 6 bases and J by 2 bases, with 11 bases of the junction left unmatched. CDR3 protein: CASSLYRDRFTDTQYF. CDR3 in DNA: TGCGCCAGCAGCTTATACCGGGACAGATTCACAGATACGCAGTATTTT.

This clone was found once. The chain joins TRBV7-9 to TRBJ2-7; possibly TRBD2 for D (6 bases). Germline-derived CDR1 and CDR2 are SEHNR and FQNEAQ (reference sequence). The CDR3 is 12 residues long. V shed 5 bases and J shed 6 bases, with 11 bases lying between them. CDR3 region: CASSPGSLEQYF. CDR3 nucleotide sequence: TGTGCCAGCAGCCCCGGGAGCCTCGAGCAGTACTTC.

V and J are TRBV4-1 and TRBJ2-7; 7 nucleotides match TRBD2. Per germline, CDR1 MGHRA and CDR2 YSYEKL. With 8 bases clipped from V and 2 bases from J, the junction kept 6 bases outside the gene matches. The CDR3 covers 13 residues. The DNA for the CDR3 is TGCGCCAGCGGCGGACTAGGAGCCTACGAGCAGTACTTC. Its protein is CASGGLGAYEQYF.